Below are 24 T cell receptor beta chains sequenced from a single sample in a study of blood T cell repertoires in COVID-19. Using immunoSEQ multiplex PCR, the repertoire was profiled, and TCRdb retains in-frame clones only, with some absent. The sample yields under 150,000 clones, approximately 84% seen once. The sequenced material came from PBMCs or T cells enriched from blood (not recorded which). These receptors came from a man in his forties or fifties in a cohort exposed to, infected with or recovered from COVID-19 (not recorded which).

The genes are TRBV28 and TRBJ1-2; D unresolved. In germline, CDR1 is MDHEN, CDR2 SYDVKM. V lost 2 bases to trimming and J lost 8 bases, with 12 bases between them. The CDR3 runs 13 residues. The CDR3 nucleotides read TGTGCCAGCAGTTTAGGGCAGGCCTGGGGCTACACCTTC. It encodes CASSLGQAWGYTF.

The J gene is TRBJ2-5, the V gene TRBV24-1; TRBD2 agrees at 11 bases. The V segment lost 5 bases and the J segment 1 base; nucleotides outside the gene matches: 2. The CDR3 totals 15 residues. Germline V gene sequence: CDR1 KGHDR, CDR2 SFDVKD. CDR3 amino acids: CATSATSGAQETQYF. CDR3 nucleotides: TGTGCCACCAGTGCGACTAGCGGGGCCCAAGAGACCCAGTACTTC.

The rearrangement joins TRBV10-3 to TRBJ2-2, with 10 bases that match TRBD1. The CDR3 covers 13 residues. CDR1 is ENHRY and CDR2 is SYGVKD in the germline V gene. V gave up 6 bases and J gave up 6 bases; unmatched junction bases: 1. The CDR3, as DNA: TGTGCCATCAGGGGGACAGGGGCCGGGGAGCTGTTTTTT. This sequence encodes CAIRGTGAGELFF.

This clone appeared once. V and J are TRBV6-1 and TRBJ2-1; 14 bases are shared with TRBD2. CDR1 and CDR2 from the germline V gene are MNHNS and SASEGT. The ends lost 2 bases at V and 8 bases at J; junction bases unmatched: 8. The CDR3 is 17 amino acids. CDR3 protein: CASSESRLAGGIDEQFF. For the CDR3, the DNA is TGTGCCAGCAGTGAATCCCGACTAGCGGGAGGGATTGATGAGCAGTTCTTC.

This clone was detected only once. The rearrangement uses TRBV9 and TRBJ2-3; possible D gene TRBD2, 6 bases. Germline CDR1 reads SGDLS; CDR2 reads YYNGEE. This CDR3 is built from 16 residues. Trimming cost V 0 bases and J 3 bases, with 14 bases left between them. CDR3 region: CASSVGRGRGTDTQYF. In DNA form, the CDR3 reads TGTGCCAGCAGCGTAGGTCGGGGGAGAGGTACAGATACGCAGTATTTT. The whole variable domain, remainder taken from reference TRBV9 and TRBJ2-3, is DSGVTQTPKHLITATGQRVTLRCSPRSGDLSVYWYQQSLDQGLQFLIQYYNGEERAKGNILERFSAQQFPDLHSELNLSSLELGDSALYFCASSVGRGRGTDTQYFGPGTRLTVL.

V and J are TRBV11-2 and TRBJ1-1; D is possibly TRBD1 (5 bases). Germline lookup yields CDR1 SGHAT and CDR2 FQNNGV. The ends were cut back, 5 bases at V and 6 bases at J, with 19 bases in the middle. This CDR3 has 15 residues. The CDR3 protein is CASSLGRGLWAEAFF. The CDR3 DNA reads TGTGCCAGCAGCCTTGGACGGGGACTTTGGGCTGAAGCTTTCTTT. The full variable domain, in which reference TRBV11-2 and TRBJ1-1 provide the parts outside the CDR3, is EAGVAQSPRYKIIEKRQSVAFWCNPISGHATLYWYQQILGQGPKLLIQFQNNGVVDDSQLPKDRFSAERLKGVDSTLKIQPAKLEDSAVYLCASSLGRGLWAEAFFGQGTRLTVV.

The chain couples TRBV20-1 to TRBJ1-2, with D tentatively TRBD1 (5 bases). Germline V gene data show CDR1 as DFQATT and CDR2 as SNEGSKA (reference sequence). This CDR3 has 17 residues. Trimming removed 3 bases at V and 0 bases at J, with 20 bases between. CDR3 region: CSASPSQGREANYGYTF. The CDR3 bases are TGCAGTGCTAGTCCCAGTCAAGGCAGGGAAGCTAACTATGGCTACACCTTC.

The CDR3 DNA reads as TGTGCCAGCAGCCAAGGCTTGGGACTAGCGGGAGGGCCAAACACAGATACGCAGTATTTT. Translating it yields CASSQGLGLAGGPNTDTQYF. The chain joins TRBV4-2 to TRBJ2-3, with 16 bases identical to TRBD2. V gave up 1 base and J gave up 2 bases; unmatched junction bases: 9. The CDR3 spans 20 residues. Germline-derived CDR1 and CDR2 are LGHNA and YNFKEQ.

This chain links TRBV15 with TRBJ2-3; the D gene is possibly TRBD2 (6 bases). Germline CDR1 LNHNV, CDR2 YYDKDF (reference sequence). The CDR3 is 15 residues long. Trimming removed 1 base at V and 2 bases at J, with 10 bases between. The CDR3 DNA follows: TGTGCCACCAGCAGAGCCGGGACTGTCACAGATACGCAGTATTTT. Residues: CATSRAGTVTDTQYF.

The chain is built from TRBV30 and TRBJ1-2; D may be TRBD1 (5 bases). CDR1 and CDR2 (germline): GTSNPN, SVGIG (reference sequence). V was cut by 5 bases and J by 6 bases, with 13 bases left in between. The CDR3 covers 12 residues. CDR3 protein: CAWEVGVHGYTF. The CDR3, as DNA: TGTGCCTGGGAGGTAGGGGTCCATGGCTACACCTTC.

This chain links TRBV4-1 with TRBJ2-1, with TRBD2 matching over 10 bases. The CDR3 runs to 16 residues. The V segment lost 1 base and the J segment 5 bases; nucleotides outside the gene matches: 5. Looked up from germline, CDR1 is MGHRA and CDR2 is YSYEKL. CDR3 nucleotide sequence: TGCGCCAGCAGCCAAGTAGGAGCGGGAGGGAACAATGAGCAGTTCTTC. This codes for CASSQVGAGGNNEQFF.

The chain joins TRBV2 to TRBJ1-4; 7 bases match TRBD1. From germline, CDR1 is SNHLY and CDR2 FYNNEI. The CDR3 runs to 14 residues. Trimming took 6 bases from V and 8 from J; bases not matched to a gene: 9. The CDR3 sequence: CASRETGFGEKLFF. The CDR3 DNA reads TGTGCCAGCAGGGAGACAGGGTTTGGGGAAAAACTGTTTTTT.

In its sample, this clone was seen a few times. V and J are TRBV4-3 and TRBJ1-2; 10 bases fit TRBD1. The germline gives CDR1 LGHNA, CDR2 YSLEER. The V segment lost 4 bases and the J segment 0 bases; nucleotides outside the gene matches: 11. The CDR3 runs 18 residues. The DNA for the CDR3 is TGCGCCAGCAGCCCGGGGGCGGGACAGGGGTTAACTAACTATGGCTACACCTTC. Residues: CASSPGAGQGLTNYGYTF.

The chain employs TRBV5-1 and TRBJ2-3; no firm D call. Germline CDR1 and CDR2: SGHRS and YFSETQ. V lost 0 bases and J 1 base, leaving 6 bases between the germline ends. The CDR3 sequence is 14 residues long. CDR3 region: CASSLGLGTDTQYF. The CDR3, as DNA: TGCGCCAGCAGCTTGGGACTCGGCACAGATACGCAGTATTTT.

This clone was recorded once. The V and J genes are TRBV5-1 and TRBJ1-1, with a weak D call TRBD1 (5 bases). V was trimmed by 4 bases and J by 5 bases, leaving 15 bases between them. CDR3 length: 14 residues. Germline V gene sequence: CDR1 SGHRS, CDR2 YFSETQ. CDR3 residues: CASSRTGQGTEAFF. CDR3 sequence (DNA): TGCGCCAGCAGCAGAACAGGACAAGGGACTGAAGCTTTCTTT.

The CDR3 spells CASSLGLGTGETQYF. CDR3 nucleotide sequence: TGTGCCAGCAGCTTAGGCCTGGGGACAGGGGAGACCCAGTACTTC. The chain employs TRBV13 and TRBJ2-5; 9 bases are a match to TRBD1. CDR1 and CDR2 from the germline V gene are PRHDT and FYEKMQ (reference sequence). The CDR3 is 15 residues long. V shed 0 bases and J 5 bases; nucleotides not matched to a gene: 4.

This clone appeared a single time. The V gene is TRBV5-1, the J gene TRBJ1-2, with unresolved D. V was pared by 1 base and J by 8 bases, with 15 bases between. The germline CDR1 and CDR2 sequences are SGHRS and YFSETQ. The CDR3 has 14 amino acids. Here the CDR3 DNA reads TGCGCCAGCAGCTTGTGGGGTTCGGGAGAGGGCTACACCTTC. Translated, it gives CASSLWGSGEGYTF.

J is TRBJ1-4 and V is TRBV3-1 (or the pseudogene TRBV3-2), with 8 bases fitting TRBD1. V shed 7 bases, J shed 3 bases, and the junction held 4 bases outside the gene matches. CDR1 is LGHDT, CDR2 YNNKEL, per germline (reference sequence). The CDR3 contains 14 residues. CDR3 DNA sequence: TGTGCCAGCAACCGACAGGGGTCTAATGAAAAACTGTTTTTT. It is translated as CASNRQGSNEKLFF.

The CDR3: CASSQDGRGIYGYTF. The CDR3 nucleotides are TGCGCCAGCAGCCAAGACGGACGGGGGATCTATGGCTACACCTTC. J is TRBJ1-2 and V is TRBV4-1, with D possibly matching TRBD1 (5 bases). Between the trimmed V and J ends, which lost 0 bases and 4 bases, there was a span of 12 bases. The CDR3 runs to 15 residues. Germline assignment: CDR1 MGHRA and CDR2 YSYEKL.

The rearrangement links TRBV7-3 to TRBJ2-1, with 12 bases matching TRBD2. The CDR3 extends over 16 amino acids. The germline V gene has CDR1 SGHTA and CDR2 FQGTGA. V shed 5 bases, J shed 2 bases, and the junction held 4 bases outside the gene matches. The CDR3 reads CASSPRLAGAYNEQFF. The CDR3 DNA is TGTGCCAGCAGCCCAAGACTAGCGGGAGCCTACAATGAGCAGTTCTTC.

The chain combines TRBV10-3 with TRBJ2-7; 7 nucleotides agree with TRBD2. In germline, CDR1 is ENHRY, CDR2 SYGVKD. Germline trimming cut 8 bases from V and 2 bases from J; bases unmatched to any gene: 6. This CDR3 comprises 13 residues. The CDR3, as DNA: TGTGCCATCCAGCCTAGCGGCACCTACGAGCAGTACTTC. As protein: CAIQPSGTYEQYF.

The V gene is TRBV4-1, the J gene TRBJ1-4; D might be TRBD1 (5 bases). CDR1 and CDR2 (germline): MGHRA, YSYEKL. This CDR3 is 20 amino acids long. The ends were cut back, 0 bases at V and 0 bases at J, with 20 bases in the middle. CDR3 DNA: TGCGCCAGCAGCCAAGATCGGGGGACGGCTAATCCTACAACTAATGAAAAACTGTTTTTT. Protein: CASSQDRGTANPTTNEKLFF.

The chain is built from TRBV9 and TRBJ1-6; TRBD1 might be the D (6 bases). With 4 bases removed from V and 10 bases from J, the gap between germline ends came to 12 bases. The CDR3 is 13 residues long. Looked up from germline, CDR1 is SGDLS and CDR2 is YYNGEE. DNA of the CDR3: TGTGCCAGCAGCCCAGGGGTTCGGTCACCCCTCCACTTT. It is translated as CASSPGVRSPLHF.

This chain joins TRBV10-1 and TRBJ1-4; 9 bases match TRBD1. V lost 7 bases, J lost 7 bases, and 10 bases stayed unmatched. The germline V gene encodes CDR1 WNHNN and CDR2 SYGVQD (reference sequence). The CDR3 length is 15 residues. This CDR3 reads CASNPPQGAGEKLFF. Written as DNA, the CDR3 is TGCGCCAGCAATCCCCCACAGGGGGCCGGTGAAAAACTGTTTTTT.